These T cell receptor beta chains were read from a single sample in a study of blood T cell repertoires in COVID-19. Libraries were prepared by immunoSEQ multiplex PCR; TCRdb keeps only in-frame clonotypes and omits some of them. The data show around 100,000 clones, with 82% seen just once and about 5% held by the top ten. Sequenced material: peripheral blood. The origin of the receptors is a man aged 60-69 years with acute or convalescent COVID-19. CDR3s include the opening cysteine and the closing phenylalanine or tryptophan. D genes are given only for firm matches. Part of the rows lack a size; the others show once, few, many or a class for expanded clones.

V gene	D gene	J gene	clone size	CDR3 DNA	CDR3 protein
TRBV6-1	TRBD1	TRBJ2-5	.	TGTGCCAGCAGTGAATTCCCCGACAGGGGTGAGACCCAGTACTTC	CASSEFPDRGETQYF
TRBV10-3	TRBD1	TRBJ1-2	.	TGTGCCATCAGTGACTTTGTTGACAGGGCTTATGGCTACACCTTC	CAISDFVDRAYGYTF
TRBV5-4	.	TRBJ1-4	few	TGTGCCAGCAGCTTGGACAGCCTAAATGAAAAACTGTTTTTT	CASSLDSLNEKLFF
TRBV6-5	.	TRBJ1-2	.	TGTGCCAGCAACGGACCGGGAAACTATGGCTACACCTTC	CASNGPGNYGYTF
TRBV27	.	TRBJ1-2	.	TGTGCCAGCAGTAACAGGGAAGGCAACTATGGCTACACCTTC	CASSNREGNYGYTF
TRBV20-1	.	TRBJ1-2	few	TGCAGTGCTCCCGCCCCGGATGGCTACACCTTC	CSAPAPDGYTF
TRBV5-5	.	TRBJ2-2	.	TGTGCCAGCAGCTTTACAACCAATGGCATATACACCGGGGAGCTGTTTTTT	CASSFTTNGIYTGELFF
TRBV6-2/TRBV6-3	TRBD2	TRBJ2-2	.	TGTGCCAGCAGTTACTCGAGCGGGAGTCGTACCGGGGAGCTGTTTTTT	CASSYSSGSRTGELFF
TRBV2	TRBD1	TRBJ1-2	.	TGTGCCAGCAATGGACAGGGGAGGGACTATGGCTACACCTTC	CASNGQGRDYGYTF
TRBV11-1	.	TRBJ2-1	.	TGTGCCAGCAGCTTAGCGCTCAGGGCAACGAATGAGCAGTTCTTC	CASSLALRATNEQFF
TRBV5-6	TRBD1	TRBJ1-4	few	TGTGCCAGCAGCGAGGGAGACAGGGGAGGTGGAAAACTGTTTTTT	CASSEGDRGGGKLFF
TRBV7-9	TRBD2	TRBJ2-7	.	TGTGCCAGCAGCTTGGCGATCAGGGCGGGAGTTGCCGAGCAGTACTTC	CASSLAIRAGVAEQYF
TRBV7-2	.	TRBJ1-5	.	TGTGCCAGCAGCCTCCAGGGTGATCAGCCCCAGCATTTT	CASSLQGDQPQHF
TRBV6-5	.	TRBJ1-6	.	TGTGCCAGCATCGGGGGGACTGGTTCACCCCTCCACTTT	CASIGGTGSPLHF